This is a list of T cell receptor beta chains from one sample in a study of shared clonotypes between healthy human individuals. Method: immunoSEQ multiplex PCR; TCRdb's copy keeps in-frame clones and lacks some. The table includes 2 million to 2.5 million clones, around 96% detected once. Sequencing was done on a sample of naive CD8+ T cells sorted from blood. The receptors shown here come from a man between 18 and 35 years old in good health. Both conserved end residues are part of each CDR3. A D gene is named only where the DNA matches it firmly. For some rows the clone size is stated as once, few or many, or as a class when expanded; others skip it.

J gene | V gene | clone size | D gene | CDR3 DNA | CDR3 protein
TRBJ1-1 | TRBV10-2 | - | - | TGCGCCAGCAGTGAGGGTAACACTGAAGCTTTCTTT | CASSEGNTEAFF
TRBJ1-2 | TRBV6-5 | - | - | TGTGCCAGCAGTTACTCGCCACCAAACTATGGCTACACCTTC | CASSYSPPNYGYTF
TRBJ1-1 | TRBV6-5 | - | TRBD1 | TGTGCCAGCAGCCCGACAGGGGAGTCCACTGAAGCTTTCTTT | CASSPTGESTEAFF
TRBJ2-7 | TRBV5-4 | - | - | TGTGCCAGCAGCTTGGCACAGACCCACGAGCAGTACTTC | CASSLAQTHEQYF
TRBJ2-5 | TRBV5-3 | - | TRBD1 | TGTGCCAGAAGCAACCGGGACAGGGGGGAGACCCAGTACTTC | CARSNRDRGETQYF
TRBJ2-7 | TRBV5-1 | - | - | TGCGCCAGCAGCTTTGCGGAAACCTACGAGCAGTACTTC | CASSFAETYEQYF
TRBJ1-1 | TRBV10-3 | - | - | TGTGCCATCAGCCAATATCCCGTGATGGCTATGAACACTGAAGCTTTCTTT | CAISQYPVMAMNTEAFF
TRBJ2-1 | TRBV10-1 | - | TRBD2 | TGCGCCAGCAGTGAGGGACTAGCGGGGGCCAATGAGCAGTTCTTC | CASSEGLAGANEQFF
TRBJ1-5 | TRBV7-9 | - | TRBD1 | TGTGCCAGCAGCCCCCGGGACAGGGGGGAGACGAACAGCCAGCCCCAGCATTTT | CASSPRDRGETNSQPQHF
TRBJ1-2 | TRBV2 | - | - | TGTGCCAGCAGTGAAAGGAGGCCGGTCACCAGCCTTAACTATGGCTACACCTTC | CASSERRPVTSLNYGYTF
TRBJ1-2 | TRBV4-2 | - | - | TGTGCCAGCAGCCAAGCCCCCGGCACGGGTGCCTATGGCTACACCTTC | CASSQAPGTGAYGYTF
TRBJ2-1 | TRBV27 | once | TRBD2 | TGTGCCAGCAGTTTAGGGGGGGGAGAGTACTACAATGAGCAGTTCTTC | CASSLGGGEYYNEQFF
TRBJ1-6 | TRBV13 | - | TRBD1 | TGTGCCAGCAGCTTGGCGACAGGGCCTAATTCACCCCTCCACTTT | CASSLATGPNSPLHF